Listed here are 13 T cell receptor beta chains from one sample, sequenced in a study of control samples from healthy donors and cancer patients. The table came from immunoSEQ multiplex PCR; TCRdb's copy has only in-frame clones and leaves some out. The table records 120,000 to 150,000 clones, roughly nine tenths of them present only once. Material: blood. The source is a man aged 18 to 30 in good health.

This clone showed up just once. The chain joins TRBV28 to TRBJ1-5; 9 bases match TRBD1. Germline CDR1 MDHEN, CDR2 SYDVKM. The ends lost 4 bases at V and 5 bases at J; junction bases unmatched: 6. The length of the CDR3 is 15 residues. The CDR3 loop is CASSSWTGDYQPQHF. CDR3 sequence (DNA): TGTGCCAGCAGTTCCTGGACAGGGGATTATCAGCCCCAGCATTTT.

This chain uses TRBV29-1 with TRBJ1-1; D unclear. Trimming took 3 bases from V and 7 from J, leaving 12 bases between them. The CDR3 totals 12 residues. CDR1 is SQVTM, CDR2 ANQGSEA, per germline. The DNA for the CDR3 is TGCAGCGTTGACGTGAGGGCTGGTGAAGCTTTCTTT. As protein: CSVDVRAGEAFF.

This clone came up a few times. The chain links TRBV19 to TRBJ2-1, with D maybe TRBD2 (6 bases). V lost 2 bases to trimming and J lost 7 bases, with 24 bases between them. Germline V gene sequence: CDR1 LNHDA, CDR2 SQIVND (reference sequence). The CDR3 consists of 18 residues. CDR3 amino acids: CASSIRALPGDSSNEQFF. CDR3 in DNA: TGTGCCAGTAGTATACGCGCCCTCCCGGGGGATTCTAGTAATGAGCAGTTCTTC.

CDR3 DNA: TGTGCCAGCAGAGAGACACTCGGCTCTGGAAACACCATATATTTT. Translated, it gives CASRETLGSGNTIYF. V usage is TRBV25-1 and J usage is TRBJ1-3; D uncertain. Germline V gene sequence: CDR1 MGHDK, CDR2 SYGVNS. This CDR3 is 15 amino acids long. The V and J ends lost 6 bases and 0 bases respectively, with 12 bases between them.

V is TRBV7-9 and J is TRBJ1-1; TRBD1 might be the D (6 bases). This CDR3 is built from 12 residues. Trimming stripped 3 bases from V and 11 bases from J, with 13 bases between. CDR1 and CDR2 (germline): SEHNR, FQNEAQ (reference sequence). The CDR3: CASSFEGGLAFF. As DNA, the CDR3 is TGTGCCAGCAGCTTCGAGGGGGGGTTGGCTTTCTTT.

CDR3 sequence reads: CASSLMTSLSEQYF. CDR3 coding DNA: TGTGCCAGCAGCCTGATGACTAGTCTCTCCGAGCAGTACTTC. The V call is TRBV3-1 (or the pseudogene TRBV3-2), the J call TRBJ2-7; D perhaps matches TRBD2 (6 bases). CDR1 and CDR2 from the germline V gene are LGHDT and YNNKEL (reference sequence). The CDR3 totals 14 residues. V lost 4 bases and J lost 6, with 16 bases in between.

The DNA for the CDR3 is TGTGCCAGCAGCTTATTAGGGGGCCCCTCAGATACGCAGTATTTT. Amino acid sequence: CASSLLGGPSDTQYF. The rearrangement joins TRBV7-3 to TRBJ2-3; 7 bases are shared with TRBD1. The J segment lost 4 bases and the V segment lost 2 bases, leaving 6 bases of the junction unmatched. In germline, CDR1 is SGHTA, CDR2 FQGTGA. CDR3 length: 15 amino acids. Drawing the rest from reference TRBV7-3 and TRBJ2-3, the complete variable domain is GAGVSQTPSNKVTEKGKYVELRCDPISGHTALYWYRQSLGQGPEFLIYFQGTGAADDSGLPNDRFFAVRPEGSVSTLKIQRTERGDSAVYLCASSLLGGPSDTQYFGPGTRLTVL.

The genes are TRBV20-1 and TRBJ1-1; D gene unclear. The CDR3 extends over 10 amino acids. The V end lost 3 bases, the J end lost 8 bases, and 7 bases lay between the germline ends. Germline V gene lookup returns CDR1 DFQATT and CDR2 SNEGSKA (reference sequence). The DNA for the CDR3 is TGCAGTGCTAGGTTGTCAGAAGCTTTCTTT. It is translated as CSARLSEAFF.

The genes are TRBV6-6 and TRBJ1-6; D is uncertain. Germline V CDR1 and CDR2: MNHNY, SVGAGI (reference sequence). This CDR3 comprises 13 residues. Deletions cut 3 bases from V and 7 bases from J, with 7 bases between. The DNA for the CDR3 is TGTGCCAGCAGTTATTCGTGGAATTCACCCCTCCACTTT. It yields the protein CASSYSWNSPLHF.

The CDR3 loop reads CASTSLAGAPGNEQFF. CDR3 sequence (DNA): TGTGCCAGCACCTCACTAGCGGGGGCCCCGGGTAATGAGCAGTTCTTC. The chain couples TRBV3-1 (or the pseudogene TRBV3-2) to TRBJ2-1; 11 positions match TRBD2. Germline-derived CDR1 and CDR2 are LGHDT and YNNKEL (reference sequence). The CDR3 is made up of 16 amino acids. J was trimmed by 7 bases and V by 7 bases; bases with no gene match: 12.

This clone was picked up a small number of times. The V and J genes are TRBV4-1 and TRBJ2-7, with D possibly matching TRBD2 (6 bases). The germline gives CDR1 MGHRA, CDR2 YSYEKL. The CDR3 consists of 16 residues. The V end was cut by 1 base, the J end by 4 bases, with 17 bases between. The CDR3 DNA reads TGCGCCAGCAGCCAAGGTATAGGGACTCCGGATTACGAGCAGTACTTC. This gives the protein CASSQGIGTPDYEQYF.

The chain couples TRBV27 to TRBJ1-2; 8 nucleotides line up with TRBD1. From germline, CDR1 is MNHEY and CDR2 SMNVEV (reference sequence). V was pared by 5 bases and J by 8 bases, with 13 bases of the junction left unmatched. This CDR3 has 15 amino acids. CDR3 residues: CASSDLMDRVGGYTF. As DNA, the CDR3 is TGTGCCAGCAGTGACCTCATGGACAGGGTGGGAGGCTACACCTTC.

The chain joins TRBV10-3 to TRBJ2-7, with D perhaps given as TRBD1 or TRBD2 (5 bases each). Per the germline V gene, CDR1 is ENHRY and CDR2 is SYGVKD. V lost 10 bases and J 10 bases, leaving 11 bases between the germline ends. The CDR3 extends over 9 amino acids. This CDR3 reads CATGAPQYF. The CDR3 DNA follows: TGTGCCACCGGGGCCCCCCAGTACTTC.